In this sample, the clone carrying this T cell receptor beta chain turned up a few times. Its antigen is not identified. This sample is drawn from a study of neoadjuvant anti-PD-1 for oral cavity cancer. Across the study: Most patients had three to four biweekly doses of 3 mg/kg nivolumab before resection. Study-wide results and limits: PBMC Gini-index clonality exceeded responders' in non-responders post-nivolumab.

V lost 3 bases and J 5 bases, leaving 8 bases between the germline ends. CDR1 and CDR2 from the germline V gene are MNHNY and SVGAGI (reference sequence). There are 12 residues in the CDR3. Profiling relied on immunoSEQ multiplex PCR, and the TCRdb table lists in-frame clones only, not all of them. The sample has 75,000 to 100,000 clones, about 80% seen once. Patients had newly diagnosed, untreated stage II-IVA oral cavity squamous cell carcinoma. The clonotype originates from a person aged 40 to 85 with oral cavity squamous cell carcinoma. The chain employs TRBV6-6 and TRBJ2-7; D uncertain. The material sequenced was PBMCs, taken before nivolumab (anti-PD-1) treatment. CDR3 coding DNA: TGTGCCAGCAGTTATGGGCCCAACGAGCAGTACTTC. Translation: CASSYGPNEQYF.